The 14 T cell receptor beta chains below all came from one sample that was sequenced in a study of liver allograft versus peripheral blood T cells. Study information: Within transplanted livers, the T cell receptor repertoires were examined and compared against the repertoires present in the peripheral blood of liver transplant recipients.

TCRdb reprocessed the reads with MiXCR, giving one entry per CDR3 protein. The sample lists roughly 3,500 distinct CDR3 sequences, 15% to 20% occurring once. The source is a human patient who had a liver transplant. Part of the T cells may come from the graft donor.

This clonotype counts as large. The V and J genes are TRBV19 and TRBJ2-1; D ambiguous. Deletions cut 1 base from V and 3 bases from J, with 4 bases between. The CDR3 is 13 residues long. The germline V gene has CDR1 LNHDA and CDR2 SQIVND (reference sequence). The DNA for the CDR3 is TGTGCCAGTAGTATAGGACACTACAATGAGCAGTTCTTC. This translates into CASSIGHYNEQFF.

This clonotype was seen repeatedly, ten times or more. This chain links TRBV9 with TRBJ2-2, with 9 positions matching TRBD2. This CDR3 is 13 amino acids long. With 2 bases clipped from V and 12 bases from J, the junction kept 5 bases outside the gene matches. The germline CDR1 and CDR2 sequences are SGDLS and YYNGEE. The chain's CDR3 is CASSVRLADKLFF. CDR3 DNA: TGTGCCAGCAGCGTCCGACTAGCGGATAAGCTGTTTTTT.

This clonotype was seen ten or more times. This chain joins TRBV12-3 or TRBV12-4 and TRBJ2-2; D uncertain. Trimming stripped 7 bases from V and 0 bases from J, with 6 bases between. The CDR3 length is 13 residues. For the CDR3, the DNA is TGTGCCAGCACCTCCTCGAACACCGGGGAGCTGTTTTTT. Protein: CASTSSNTGELFF.

Judged by abundance, this clonotype is medium-sized (0.01 to 0.1%). CDR3 residues: CASSLTGDYNEQFF. CDR3 nucleotide sequence: TGTGCCAGCAGTTTAACGGGGGACTACAATGAGCAGTTCTTC. The chain uses TRBV27 and TRBJ2-1, with D tentatively TRBD2 (6 bases). Germline V gives CDR1 MNHEY, CDR2 SMNVEV (reference sequence). The ends were cut back, 2 bases at V and 3 bases at J, with 8 bases in the middle. The CDR3 runs 14 residues.

V is TRBV3-1 and J is TRBJ2-1; 9 bases map to TRBD2. V was pared by 2 bases and J by 6 bases, with 11 bases of the junction left unmatched. The germline CDR1 and CDR2 sequences are LGHDT and YNNKEL (reference sequence). The CDR3 is 17 residues long. The CDR3 sequence is CASSQQYLAGGANEQFF. The CDR3 bases are TGTGCCAGCAGCCAACAGTACCTGGCGGGGGGGGCCAATGAGCAGTTCTTC.

Of note for this clonotype: A much bigger clone sits one base away, suggesting this may be a read error. The chain has TRBV15 and TRBJ2-7; 9 bases fit TRBD1. In germline, CDR1 is LNHNV, CDR2 YYDKDF (reference sequence). This CDR3 is built from 13 residues. The CDR3 loop reads CATSRDRAGEQNF. The CDR3 DNA is TGTGCCACCAGCCGGGACAGGGCCGGCGAGCAGAACTTC.

By share of the sample, this clonotype is medium-sized. The rearrangement links TRBV6-5 to TRBJ1-2; D is uncertain. Trimming stripped 7 bases from V and 2 bases from J, with 17 bases between. Germline lookup yields CDR1 MNHEY and CDR2 SVGAGI. CDR3 length: 15 residues. The CDR3 protein is CASKAGVVANYGYTF. The DNA of the CDR3 is TGTGCCAGCAAGGCAGGAGTGGTAGCAAACTATGGCTACACCTTC.

In this sample, this clonotype turned up a few times. The CDR3 here is CASSLAYRDTYNSPLHF. In nucleotides, the CDR3 is TGCGCCAGCAGCTTGGCCTACCGGGACACCTATAATTCACCCCTCCACTTT. V usage is TRBV5-1 and J usage is TRBJ1-6, with D possibly being TRBD1 (6 bases). The germline gives CDR1 SGHRS, CDR2 YFSETQ. The CDR3 consists of 17 residues. Deletions cut 0 bases from V and 2 bases from J, with 12 bases between.

Sample share makes this clonotype medium-sized. The V and J genes are TRBV28 and TRBJ2-7, with 10 bases that match TRBD2. Germline CDR1 and CDR2: MDHEN and SYDVKM. Trimming took 5 bases from V and 3 from J; bases not matched to a gene: 10. The length of the CDR3 is 16 residues. CDR3: CASSRRLGTSVYEQYF. The CDR3 DNA follows: TGTGCCAGCAGTCGCAGGCTCGGGACTAGCGTCTACGAGCAGTACTTC.

V is TRBV28 and J is TRBJ1-1, with 10 positions matching TRBD1. Germline values: CDR1 MDHEN, CDR2 SYDVKM. The CDR3 loop spans 13 amino acids. V trimming: 6 bases; J trimming: 5 bases; junction bases outside the gene matches: 3. CDR3 in amino acids: CASRGQGWTEAFF. The CDR3 nucleotides read TGTGCCAGCAGGGGACAGGGGTGGACTGAAGCTTTCTTT. Full variable domain (remainder filled in from reference TRBV28 and TRBJ1-1): DVKVTQSSRYLVKRTGEKVFLECVQDMDHENMFWYRQDPGLGLRLIYFSYDVKMKEKGDIPEGYSVSREKKERFSLILESASTNQTSMYLCASRGQGWTEAFFGQGTRLTVV.

The V call is TRBV28, the J call TRBJ2-5; D is perhaps TRBD2 (5 bases). Looked up from germline, CDR1 is MDHEN and CDR2 is SYDVKM. Trimming left V 7 bases short and J 5 bases short, with 14 bases between. CDR3 size: 13 residues. The CDR3 loop is CASILGVGETQYF. Here the CDR3 DNA reads TGTGCCAGCATTCTCGGGGTTGGGGAGACCCAGTACTTC.

A remark on this clonotype: Since a much larger clone is just one base distant, this may be a read error. The rearrangement uses TRBV6-1 and TRBJ2-1, with D maybe TRBD2 (5 bases). The DNA end lines up better with TRBJ2-7; the J call may be wrong. CDR1 MNHNS and CDR2 SASEGT come from the germline V gene. CDR3 length equals 14 residues. CDR3 region: CASSEGRLSNEQYF. The CDR3 DNA reads as TGTGCCAGCAGTGAGGGGAGACTATCCAATGAGCAGTACTTC.

This clonotype was observed at least ten times. The chain links TRBV13 to TRBJ1-1; D is possibly TRBD1 (6 bases). Germline V lookup: CDR1 PRHDT, CDR2 FYEKMQ (reference sequence). This CDR3 is built from 13 residues. The V end was cut by 5 bases, the J end by 6 bases, with 13 bases between. CDR3 in DNA: TGTGCCAGCAGCACTCCGGGACATCCTGAAGCTTTCTTT. Translated, it gives CASSTPGHPEAFF.

This clonotype has a count of ten or more. The J gene is TRBJ2-3, the V gene TRBV6-6, with D hard to call. This CDR3 spans 15 amino acids. Germline V gene lookup returns CDR1 MNHNY and CDR2 SVGAGI (reference sequence). V was pared by 7 bases and J by 1 base, with 15 bases between. In DNA, the CDR3 is TGTGCCAGCAACCAACCAGGATGGGGCACAGATACGCAGTATTTT. Protein: CASNQPGWGTDTQYF.